Listed below are T cell receptor beta chains from one sample, sequenced in a study of regulatory T cells in long-lasting Graves disease. TCRdb analysed the multiplex PCR reads with MiXCR anew, one entry per CDR3 protein. Here the sample spans a few hundred thousand distinct CDR3 sequences, around 23% being singletons. The material was peripheral blood mononuclear cells (PBMCs), obtained when the disease was refractory, from a patient treated with antithyroid drugs. The receptors here all came from a woman in her thirties or forties with Graves disease. The CDR3 runs from the conserved cysteine through the conserved F or W. The D gene is left open where the match is weak. Clone size appears in some rows only: once, few, many, or a class for an expanded clone.

v_call: TRBV29-1; d_call: NA; clone_size: many; j_call: TRBJ2-7; cdr3_nt: TGCAGCGTTGAACGGGGGGCCGACGAGCAGTACTTC; cdr3_aa: CSVERGADEQYF
v_call: TRBV5-1; d_call: NA; clone_size: NA; j_call: TRBJ1-2; cdr3_nt: TGCGCCAGCAGCTCCCGGAGAAGGGGGATCATACGAAACTATGGCTACACCTTC; cdr3_aa: CASSSRRRGIIRNYGYTF
v_call: TRBV12-3/TRBV12-4; d_call: NA; clone_size: many; j_call: TRBJ2-7; cdr3_nt: TGTGCCAGCAGTTTATTTACCTACGAGCAGTACTTC; cdr3_aa: CASSLFTYEQYF
v_call: TRBV7-3; d_call: TRBD1; clone_size: many; j_call: TRBJ2-5; cdr3_nt: TGTGCCAGCAGCCGGACAGGGGGTTTTGAGACCCAGTACTTC; cdr3_aa: CASSRTGGFETQYF
v_call: TRBV6-2/TRBV6-3; d_call: TRBD1; clone_size: few; j_call: TRBJ1-5; cdr3_nt: TGTGCCAGTGGGGGAAGGACAGGGGAACAGCCCCAGCATTTT; cdr3_aa: CASGGRTGEQPQHF
v_call: TRBV19; d_call: TRBD2; clone_size: NA; j_call: TRBJ2-4; cdr3_nt: TGTGCCAGTAGTATAGGTCGACTAGCGGGGTTAGCCAAAAACATTCAGTACTTC; cdr3_aa: CASSIGRLAGLAKNIQYF
v_call: TRBV11-2; d_call: NA; clone_size: many; j_call: TRBJ2-7; cdr3_nt: TGTGCCAGCAGCTTAGAACGGGGCGAGCAGTACTTC; cdr3_aa: CASSLERGEQYF
v_call: TRBV28; d_call: TRBD1; clone_size: many; j_call: TRBJ2-7; cdr3_nt: TGTGCCAGCAGTCATTTTGGGACAGCCTACGAGCAGTACTTC; cdr3_aa: CASSHFGTAYEQYF
v_call: TRBV6-1; d_call: NA; clone_size: many; j_call: TRBJ2-5; cdr3_nt: TGTGCCAGCAGGATCTCTACAGGAGCGAGAATGAGAGAGACCCAGTACTTC; cdr3_aa: CASRISTGARMRETQYF
v_call: TRBV20-1; d_call: NA; clone_size: many; j_call: TRBJ1-1; cdr3_nt: TGCAGTGCCACCACCAGACAGAACACTGAAGCTTTCTTT; cdr3_aa: CSATTRQNTEAFF
v_call: TRBV12-3/TRBV12-4; d_call: NA; clone_size: many; j_call: TRBJ2-7; cdr3_nt: TGTGCCAGCAGCAACCACTGGGGCTTTAACGAGCAGTACTTC; cdr3_aa: CASSNHWGFNEQYF
v_call: TRBV28; d_call: TRBD1; clone_size: NA; j_call: TRBJ2-4; cdr3_nt: TGTGCCACCGGGACAGGGAAAAACATTCAGTACTTC; cdr3_aa: CATGTGKNIQYF
v_call: TRBV19; d_call: NA; clone_size: NA; j_call: TRBJ2-7; cdr3_nt: TGTGCCAGTAGTATCTCCGGGACACGGATTTACGAGCAGTACTTC; cdr3_aa: CASSISGTRIYEQYF
v_call: TRBV6-2/TRBV6-3; d_call: TRBD1; clone_size: many; j_call: TRBJ2-7; cdr3_nt: TGTGCCAGCAGTTACTGGACAGGGTCATCCGAGCAGTACTTC; cdr3_aa: CASSYWTGSSEQYF
v_call: TRBV2; d_call: NA; clone_size: many; j_call: TRBJ2-5; cdr3_nt: TGTGCCAGCAGTGAAGCCACTAGTGTGTGGGAACAAGAGACCCAGTACTTC; cdr3_aa: CASSEATSVWEQETQYF
v_call: TRBV15; d_call: TRBD2; clone_size: NA; j_call: TRBJ2-7; cdr3_nt: TGTGCCACCAGCAGAGAGAAATCCCCTAGCGGGAGAGGGGAGCAGTACTTC; cdr3_aa: CATSREKSPSGRGEQYF
v_call: TRBV2; d_call: NA; clone_size: many; j_call: TRBJ1-2; cdr3_nt: TGTGCCAGCAGTGAAAGCGGGGGAGTGAGGTATGGCTACACCTTC; cdr3_aa: CASSESGGVRYGYTF
v_call: TRBV3-1; d_call: NA; clone_size: few; j_call: TRBJ2-2; cdr3_nt: TGTGCCAGCAGCCAATCTTCCACCGGGGAGCTGTTTTTT; cdr3_aa: CASSQSSTGELFF
v_call: TRBV7-8; d_call: NA; clone_size: NA; j_call: TRBJ1-4; cdr3_nt: TGTGCCAGCAGCTATTACAGCGCAACTAATGAAAAACTGTTTTTT; cdr3_aa: CASSYYSATNEKLFF
v_call: TRBV11-2; d_call: NA; clone_size: few; j_call: TRBJ1-1; cdr3_nt: TGTGCCAGCAGCTTAGATAGAGGGGCGAACACTGAAGCTTTCTTT; cdr3_aa: CASSLDRGANTEAFF
v_call: TRBV11-3; d_call: NA; clone_size: many; j_call: TRBJ2-2; cdr3_nt: TGTGCCAGCAGCTACTACAGGGCTGGCACCGGGGAGCTGTTTTTT; cdr3_aa: CASSYYRAGTGELFF
v_call: TRBV19; d_call: NA; clone_size: many; j_call: TRBJ1-1; cdr3_nt: TGTGCCAGTAGTATGCGGGCAGGTTTCACTGAAGCTTTCTTT; cdr3_aa: CASSMRAGFTEAFF
v_call: TRBV29-1; d_call: TRBD1; clone_size: NA; j_call: TRBJ1-1; cdr3_nt: TGCAGCGTTGAATTTGTGGGACAGGGGGCTCCGGGCACTGAAGCTTTCTTT; cdr3_aa: CSVEFVGQGAPGTEAFF
v_call: TRBV6-4; d_call: TRBD2; clone_size: NA; j_call: TRBJ2-7; cdr3_nt: TGTGCCAGCAACGGGACTAGCGGGAGTCTGCAGGAGCAGTACTTC; cdr3_aa: CASNGTSGSLQEQYF
v_call: TRBV29-1; d_call: TRBD2; clone_size: NA; j_call: TRBJ2-3; cdr3_nt: TGCAGCGCTGGACTAGCGGGAGTAGATACGCAGTATTTT; cdr3_aa: CSAGLAGVDTQYF